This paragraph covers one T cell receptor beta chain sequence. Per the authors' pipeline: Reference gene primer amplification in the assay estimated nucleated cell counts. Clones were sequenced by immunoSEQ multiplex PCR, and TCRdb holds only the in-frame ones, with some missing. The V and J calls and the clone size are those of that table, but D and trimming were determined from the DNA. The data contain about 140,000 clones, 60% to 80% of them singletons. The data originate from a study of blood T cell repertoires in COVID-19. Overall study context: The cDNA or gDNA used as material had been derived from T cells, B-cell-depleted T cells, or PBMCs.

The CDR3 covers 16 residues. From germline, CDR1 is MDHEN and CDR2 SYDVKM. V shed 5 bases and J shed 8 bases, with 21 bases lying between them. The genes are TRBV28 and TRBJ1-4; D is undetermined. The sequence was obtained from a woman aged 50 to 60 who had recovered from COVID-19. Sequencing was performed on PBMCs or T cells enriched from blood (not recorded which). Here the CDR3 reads CASSTIRGPGGEKLFF. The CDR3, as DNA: TGTGCCAGCAGTACAATTAGAGGGCCTGGTGGGGAAAAACTGTTTTTT.